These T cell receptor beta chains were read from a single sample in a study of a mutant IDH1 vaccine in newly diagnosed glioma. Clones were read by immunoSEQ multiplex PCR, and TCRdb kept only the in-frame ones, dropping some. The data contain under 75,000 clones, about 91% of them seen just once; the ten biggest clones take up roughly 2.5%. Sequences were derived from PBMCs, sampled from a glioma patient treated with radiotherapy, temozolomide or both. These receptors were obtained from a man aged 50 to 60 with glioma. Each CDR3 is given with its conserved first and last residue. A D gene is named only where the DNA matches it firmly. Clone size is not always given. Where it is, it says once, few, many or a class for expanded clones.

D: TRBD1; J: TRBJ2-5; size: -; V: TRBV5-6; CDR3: CASSRTGTGGRETQYF; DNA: TGTGCCAGCAGCCGAACCGGGACAGGGGGAAGGGAGACCCAGTACTTC
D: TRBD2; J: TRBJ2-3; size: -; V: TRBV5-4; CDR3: CASSLKRGGTDTQYF; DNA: TGTGCCAGCAGCTTGAAGCGGGGGGGCACAGATACGCAGTATTTT
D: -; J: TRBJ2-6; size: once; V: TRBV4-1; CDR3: CASSQGWGSGANVLTF; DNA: TGCGCCAGCAGCCAAGGATGGGGCTCTGGGGCCAACGTCCTGACTTTC
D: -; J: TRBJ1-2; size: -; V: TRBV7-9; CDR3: CASSLAEVAGIEHTF; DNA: TGTGCCAGCAGCTTAGCCGAGGTGGCAGGGATCGAGCATACCTTC
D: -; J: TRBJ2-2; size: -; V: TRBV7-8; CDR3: CASSLVLGGGVGGELFF; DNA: TGTGCCAGCAGCTTAGTGTTGGGAGGGGGAGTAGGCGGGGAGCTGTTTTTT
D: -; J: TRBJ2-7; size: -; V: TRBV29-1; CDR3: CSVETSPVNHEQYF; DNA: TGCAGCGTTGAGACATCCCCGGTAAACCACGAGCAGTACTTC
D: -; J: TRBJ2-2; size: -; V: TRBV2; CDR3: CASSSTGPTGELFF; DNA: TGTGCCAGCAGTTCCACAGGGCCCACCGGGGAGCTGTTTTTT
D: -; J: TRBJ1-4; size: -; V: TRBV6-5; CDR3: CASSQGIREKLFF; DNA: TGTGCCAGCAGCCAGGGGATTCGGGAAAAACTGTTTTTT
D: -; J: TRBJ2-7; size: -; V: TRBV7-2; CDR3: CASSLDFGVSYEQYF; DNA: TGTGCCAGCAGCTTAGATTTCGGGGTCTCCTACGAGCAGTACTTC
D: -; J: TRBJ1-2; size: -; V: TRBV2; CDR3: CASSEAGDLYGYTF; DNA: TGTGCCAGCAGTGAAGCCGGAGATCTCTATGGCTACACCTTC
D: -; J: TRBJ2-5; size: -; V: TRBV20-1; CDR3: CSSGTVGTQYF; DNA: TGCAGCTCCGGGACGGTGGGGACCCAGTACTTC
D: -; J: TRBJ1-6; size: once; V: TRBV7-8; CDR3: CASMDRYSPLHF; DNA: TGTGCCAGCATGGACAGATATTCACCCCTCCACTTT
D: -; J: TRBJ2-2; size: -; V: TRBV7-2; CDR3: CASSYMGGPTGELFF; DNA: TGTGCCAGCAGTTATATGGGGGGCCCCACCGGGGAGCTGTTTTTT
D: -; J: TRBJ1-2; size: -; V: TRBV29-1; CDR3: CSVEAERGAYGYTF; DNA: TGCAGCGTTGAAGCGGAGAGGGGCGCATATGGCTACACCTTC
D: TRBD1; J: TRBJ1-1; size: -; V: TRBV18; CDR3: CASSPPLRTGGNTEAFF; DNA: TGTGCCAGCTCACCGCCCTTGAGGACAGGGGGCAACACTGAAGCTTTCTTT
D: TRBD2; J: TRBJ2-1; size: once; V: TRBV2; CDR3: CASSEEAGLATNNEQFF; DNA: TGTGCCAGCAGTGAAGAGGCGGGACTAGCGACAAACAATGAGCAGTTCTTC
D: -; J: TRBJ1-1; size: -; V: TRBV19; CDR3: CASRDLQGVNTEAFF; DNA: TGTGCCAGTAGGGATCTACAGGGAGTGAACACTGAAGCTTTCTTT
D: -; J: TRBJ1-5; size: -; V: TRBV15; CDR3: CATSRDRGPNQPQHF; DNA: TGTGCCACCAGCAGAGACAGGGGCCCGAATCAGCCCCAGCATTTT
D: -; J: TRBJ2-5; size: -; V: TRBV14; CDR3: CASSQDPAGTPRETQYF; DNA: TGTGCCAGCAGCCAAGACCCCGCCGGGACTCCCCGGGAGACCCAGTACTTC
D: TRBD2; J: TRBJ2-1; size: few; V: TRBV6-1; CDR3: CASSVAGGRNEQFF; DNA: TGTGCCAGCAGTGTTGCGGGGGGGCGCAATGAGCAGTTCTTC
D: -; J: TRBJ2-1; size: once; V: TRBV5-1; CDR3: CASSLTGQPHNEQFF; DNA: TGCGCCAGCAGCTTAACAGGACAGCCGCACAATGAGCAGTTCTTC
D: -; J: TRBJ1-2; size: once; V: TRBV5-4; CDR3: CASSLAGVDYGYTF; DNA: TGTGCCAGCAGCTTGGCAGGGGTGGACTATGGCTACACCTTC
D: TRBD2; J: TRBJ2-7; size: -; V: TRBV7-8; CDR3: CASSLASGAYEQYF; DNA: TGTGCCAGCAGCTTAGCAAGCGGGGCCTACGAGCAGTACTTC
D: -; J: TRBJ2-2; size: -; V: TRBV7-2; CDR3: CASSLVAMNTGELFF; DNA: TGTGCCAGCAGCTTAGTCGCCATGAACACCGGGGAGCTGTTTTTT
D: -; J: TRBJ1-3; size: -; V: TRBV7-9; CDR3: CASRSTGTANSGNTIYF; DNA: TGTGCCAGCAGGTCTACCGGGACCGCAAACTCTGGAAACACCATATATTTT
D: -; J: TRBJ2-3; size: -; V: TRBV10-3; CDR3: CAIRDPSTDTQYF; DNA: TGTGCCATCAGGGACCCTAGCACAGATACGCAGTATTTT
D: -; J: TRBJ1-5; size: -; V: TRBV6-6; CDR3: CASLRLRNSNQPQHF; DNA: TGTGCCAGCTTAAGGCTGCGGAATAGCAATCAGCCCCAGCATTTT
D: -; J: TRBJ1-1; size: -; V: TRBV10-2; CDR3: CASSEQTRGTNEAFF; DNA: TGCGCCAGCAGTGAGCAGACCCGGGGGACGAATGAAGCTTTCTTT
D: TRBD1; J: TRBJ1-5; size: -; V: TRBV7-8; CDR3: CASSLGSTGAWEPQHF; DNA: TGTGCCAGCAGCTTAGGATCGACAGGGGCGTGGGAGCCCCAGCATTTT
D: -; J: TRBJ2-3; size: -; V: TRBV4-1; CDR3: CASSQDEGRTDTQYF; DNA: TGCGCCAGCAGCCAAGATGAGGGACGCACAGATACGCAGTATTTT
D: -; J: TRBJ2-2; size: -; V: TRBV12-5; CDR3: CASGRGRELFF; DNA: TGTGCATCGGGGAGAGGGAGGGAGCTGTTTTTT
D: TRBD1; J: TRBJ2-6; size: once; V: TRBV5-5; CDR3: CASSFDGTGVSGANVLTF; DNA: TGTGCCAGCAGCTTTGACGGGACAGGGGTCTCTGGGGCCAACGTCCTGACTTTC
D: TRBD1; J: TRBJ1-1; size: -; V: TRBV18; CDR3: CASSPLPGTGGLNTEAFF; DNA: TGTGCCAGCTCACCACTTCCCGGGACAGGGGGTTTGAACACTGAAGCTTTCTTT
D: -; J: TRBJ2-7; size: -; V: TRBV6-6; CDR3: CASRYTGPSSYEQYF; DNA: TGTGCCAGCAGATATACAGGGCCGAGCTCCTACGAGCAGTACTTC
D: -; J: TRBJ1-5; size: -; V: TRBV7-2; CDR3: CASSFYSMGGHGSQPQHF; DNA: TGTGCCAGCAGCTTTTACTCTATGGGGGGGCACGGGAGTCAGCCCCAGCATTTT
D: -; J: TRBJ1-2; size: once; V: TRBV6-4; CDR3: CARGRGQGPPGGYTF; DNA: TGTGCCAGGGGTCGGGGGCAGGGGCCTCCGGGGGGCTACACCTTC
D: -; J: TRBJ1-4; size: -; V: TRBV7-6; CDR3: CASSPGVGEKLFF; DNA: TGTGCCAGCAGCCCCGGGGTGGGTGAAAAACTGTTTTTT
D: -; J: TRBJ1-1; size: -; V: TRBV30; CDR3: CAWSPRGRGNTEAFF; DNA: TGTGCCTGGAGTCCTAGAGGCAGGGGGAACACTGAAGCTTTCTTT
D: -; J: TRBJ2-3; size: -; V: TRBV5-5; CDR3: CASSLAPTGRTDTQYF; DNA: TGTGCCAGCAGCTTGGCCCCGACAGGGAGGACAGATACGCAGTATTTT
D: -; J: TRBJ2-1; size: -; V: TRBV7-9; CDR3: CASSGEGDGNEQFF; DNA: TGTGCCAGCAGTGGTGAGGGCGATGGGAATGAGCAGTTCTTC
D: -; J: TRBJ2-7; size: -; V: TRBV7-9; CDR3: CASSPRTVRSYEQYF; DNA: TGTGCCAGCAGCCCCCGGACAGTCCGCTCCTACGAGCAGTACTTC
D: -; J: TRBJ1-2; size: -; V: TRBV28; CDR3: CASSYGPSYGYTF; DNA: TGTGCCAGCAGTTACGGACCCTCCTATGGCTACACCTTC
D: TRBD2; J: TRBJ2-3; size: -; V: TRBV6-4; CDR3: CASSEGTSGSGADTQYF; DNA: TGTGCCAGCAGTGAAGGGACTAGCGGGAGCGGGGCAGATACGCAGTATTTT
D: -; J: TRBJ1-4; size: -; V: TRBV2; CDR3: CASRPDIPIATNEKLFF; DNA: TGTGCCAGCAGACCCGACATTCCAATTGCAACTAATGAAAAACTGTTTTTT
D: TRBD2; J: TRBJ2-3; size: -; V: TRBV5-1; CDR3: CASSLDISGGATDTQYF; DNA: TGCGCCAGCAGCTTGGATATTAGCGGGGGAGCCACAGATACGCAGTATTTT
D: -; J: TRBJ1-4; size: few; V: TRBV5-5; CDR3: CASSLAAAPGEKLFF; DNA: TGTGCCAGCAGCTTGGCTGCGGCCCCAGGGGAAAAACTGTTTTTT
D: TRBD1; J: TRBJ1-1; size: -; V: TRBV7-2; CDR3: CASSSQGARTEAFF; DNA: TGTGCCAGCAGCTCACAGGGGGCGCGTACTGAAGCTTTCTTT
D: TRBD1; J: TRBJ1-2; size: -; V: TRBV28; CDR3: CASSLAGQGARGYTF; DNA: TGTGCCAGCAGCCTTGCCGGACAGGGGGCGAGAGGCTACACCTTC